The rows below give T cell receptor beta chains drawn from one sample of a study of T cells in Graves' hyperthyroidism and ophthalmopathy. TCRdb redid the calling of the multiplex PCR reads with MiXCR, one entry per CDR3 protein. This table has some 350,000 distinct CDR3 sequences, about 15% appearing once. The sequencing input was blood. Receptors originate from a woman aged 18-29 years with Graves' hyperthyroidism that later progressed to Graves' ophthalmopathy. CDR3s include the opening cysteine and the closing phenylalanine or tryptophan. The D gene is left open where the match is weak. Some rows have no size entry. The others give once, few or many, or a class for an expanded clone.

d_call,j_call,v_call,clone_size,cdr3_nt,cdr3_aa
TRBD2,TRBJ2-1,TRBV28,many,TGTGCCAGCAGCCTACTAGCGGGAGCCCACAATGAGCAGTTCTTC,CASSLLAGAHNEQFF
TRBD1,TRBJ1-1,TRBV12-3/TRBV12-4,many,TGTGCCAGCAGTTGGGACAGGGACCCTAACACTGAAGCTTTCTTT,CASSWDRDPNTEAFF
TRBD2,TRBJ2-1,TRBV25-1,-,TGTGCCAGCAGCGCTCCGGGAGGGTATCCAGCCGGTGGGTCCTACAATGAGCAGTTCTTC,CASSAPGGYPAGGSYNEQFF
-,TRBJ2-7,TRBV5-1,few,TGCGCCAGCAGCTTGGACGTAAGGCAGACCTACGAGCAGTACTTC,CASSLDVRQTYEQYF
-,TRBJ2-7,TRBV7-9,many,TGTGCCAGCAGCCAGCGCTGGCACGAGCAGTACTTC,CASSQRWHEQYF
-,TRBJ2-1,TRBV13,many,TGTGCCAGCAGCTTAGTAAGGGGATATGAGCAGTTCTTC,CASSLVRGYEQFF
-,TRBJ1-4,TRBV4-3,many,TGCGCCAGCAGCCAAGATGAACAGTCTATCGCAACTAATGAAAAACTGTTTTTT,CASSQDEQSIATNEKLFF
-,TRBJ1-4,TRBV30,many,TGTGCCTGGACATCCGGGAGTGCAACTAATGAAAAACTGTTTTTT,CAWTSGSATNEKLFF
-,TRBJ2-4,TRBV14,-,TGTGCCAGCAGCCAGGAGGGACCGATAGCCAAAAACATTCAGTACTTC,CASSQEGPIAKNIQYF
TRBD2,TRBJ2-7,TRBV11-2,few,TGTGCCAGCAGCTTTCTTGGGGGAGGGCCCTCTTCCTACGAGCAGTACTTC,CASSFLGGGPSSYEQYF
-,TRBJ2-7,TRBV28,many,TGTGCCAGCAGACCGGGACGGCCGTCCTACGAGCAGTACTTC,CASRPGRPSYEQYF
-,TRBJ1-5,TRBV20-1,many,TGCAGTGCTAGAGGCCGAACAGGGATATCAGAACAGCCCCAGCATTTT,CSARGRTGISEQPQHF
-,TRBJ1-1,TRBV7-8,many,TGTGCCAGCAGCTTATCAGTAGGCACTCGCGGGACTGAAGCTTTCTTT,CASSLSVGTRGTEAFF
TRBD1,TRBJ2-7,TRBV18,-,TGTGCCAGCTCACCGGGACAGGGAGATAATTCCTACGAGCAGTACTTC,CASSPGQGDNSYEQYF
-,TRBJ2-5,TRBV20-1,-,TGCAGTGCTAGAATACGCTTGGACCAAGAGACCCAGTACTTC,CSARIRLDQETQYF
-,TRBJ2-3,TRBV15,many,TGTGCCACCAGCAGAGCGCGGGGCACCACAGATACGCAGTATTTT,CATSRARGTTDTQYF
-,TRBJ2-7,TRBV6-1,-,TGTGCCAGCAGGGGTGCCCGGGCCGATAGCTCCTACGAGCAGTACTTC,CASRGARADSSYEQYF
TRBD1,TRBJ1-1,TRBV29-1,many,TGCAGCGCCTGGACAGGCGACACTGAAGCTTTCTTT,CSAWTGDTEAFF
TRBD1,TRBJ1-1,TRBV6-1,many,TGTGCCAGCAGTCAACCCGGGACAGGGGAAGCTTTCTTT,CASSQPGTGEAFF
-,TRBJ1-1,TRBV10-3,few,TGTGCCATCAGAGGTATTGAATCCGCCACTGAAGCTTTCTTT,CAIRGIESATEAFF
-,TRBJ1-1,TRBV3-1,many,TGTGCCAGCAGAGCCTATGGACAGTTGAACACTGAAGCTTTCTTT,CASRAYGQLNTEAFF
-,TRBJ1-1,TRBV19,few,TGTGCCAGTAGTATTAAAAGGACAAGGAACACTGAAGCTTTCTTT,CASSIKRTRNTEAFF
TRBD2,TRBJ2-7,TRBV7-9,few,TGTGCCAGCACCTCGAGCGGGATGGTCCCCTACGAGCAGTACTTC,CASTSSGMVPYEQYF
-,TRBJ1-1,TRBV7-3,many,TGTGCCAGCAGCTTATGGGGGCGCGGCACTGAAGCTTTCTTT,CASSLWGRGTEAFF
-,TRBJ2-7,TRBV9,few,TGTGCCAGCAGCGTAGGGTGGGAGAGCTCCTACGAGCAGTACTTC,CASSVGWESSYEQYF
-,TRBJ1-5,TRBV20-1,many,TGCAGTGCTAGAGCGTACGGAGCTTATAGCAATCAGCCCCAGCATTTT,CSARAYGAYSNQPQHF
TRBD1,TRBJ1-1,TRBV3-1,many,TGTGCCAGCAGCTTCCAAGACAGGGCAGGGGCTTTCTTT,CASSFQDRAGAFF
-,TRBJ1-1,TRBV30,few,TGTGCCTGGAGAAACACAGTGAACACTGAAGCTTTCTTT,CAWRNTVNTEAFF
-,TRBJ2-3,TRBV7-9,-,TGTGCCAGCAGCGAGACTAGTGCAGATACGCAGTATTTT,CASSETSADTQYF
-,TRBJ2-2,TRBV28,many,TGTGCCAGCAGTTTCCCCTCGAGAGGGGACACCGGGGAGCTGTTTTTT,CASSFPSRGDTGELFF
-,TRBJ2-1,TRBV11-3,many,TGTGCCAGCAGCTTAGATGGGATAGCGCCCTACAATGAGCAGTTCTTC,CASSLDGIAPYNEQFF
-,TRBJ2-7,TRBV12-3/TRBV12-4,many,TGTGCCAGCAGTTTAGCAGGGGACGAGCAGTACTTC,CASSLAGDEQYF
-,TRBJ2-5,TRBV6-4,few,TGTGCCAGCAGCGCCTGGGACCTCCAAGAGACCCAGTACTTC,CASSAWDLQETQYF
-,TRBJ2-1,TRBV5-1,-,TGCGCCAGCAGCGGGCCGACTAGTGGGGTTTACAATGAGCAGCTCTTC,CASSGPTSGVYNEQLF
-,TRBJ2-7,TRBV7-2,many,TGTGCCAGCAGCTTTCCCCCCCGGTACGAGCAGTACTTC,CASSFPPRYEQYF
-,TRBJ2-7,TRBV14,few,TGTGCCAGCGCGTCAGGTATTTACGAGCAGTACTTC,CASASGIYEQYF
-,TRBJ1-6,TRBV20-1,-,TGCAGTGCTAGTCACCCAAGAAGTTCACCCCTCCACTTT,CSASHPRSSPLHF
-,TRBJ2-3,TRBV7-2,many,TGTGCCAGCAGCCCCCAGCGGGGCACAGATACGCAGTATTTT,CASSPQRGTDTQYF
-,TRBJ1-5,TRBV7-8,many,TGTGCCAGCAGCTTAGCGCTGAGGGGTGATCAGCCCCAGCATTTT,CASSLALRGDQPQHF
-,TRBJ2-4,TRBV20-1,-,TGCAGTGCTAGTGCCAAGGCCATTCAGTACTTC,CSASAKAIQYF
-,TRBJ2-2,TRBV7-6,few,TGTGCCAGCAGCTTATTGAAGGGGGACAACGGGGAGCTGTTTTTT,CASSLLKGDNGELFF
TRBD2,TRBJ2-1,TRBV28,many,TGTGCCAGCAGTTTACCCCCGGGACTAGTCGACAATGAGCAGTTCTTC,CASSLPPGLVDNEQFF
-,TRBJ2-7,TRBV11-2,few,TGTGCCAGCAGCTTAGATGTCTCCTCTTCCTACGTGCAGTACTTC,CASSLDVSSSYVQYF
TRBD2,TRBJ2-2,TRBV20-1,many,TGCAGTGCTAGAGCCGACGGAACTAGCGGGGAGTTCACCGGGGAGCTGTTTTTT,CSARADGTSGEFTGELFF
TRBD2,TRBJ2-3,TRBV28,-,TGTGCCAGCAGAACTCTAGCGGGCTACCAAATAGATACGCAGTATTTT,CASRTLAGYQIDTQYF
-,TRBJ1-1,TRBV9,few,TGTGCCAGCAGCGTAGAGGCAGTGAACACTGAAGCTTTCTTT,CASSVEAVNTEAFF